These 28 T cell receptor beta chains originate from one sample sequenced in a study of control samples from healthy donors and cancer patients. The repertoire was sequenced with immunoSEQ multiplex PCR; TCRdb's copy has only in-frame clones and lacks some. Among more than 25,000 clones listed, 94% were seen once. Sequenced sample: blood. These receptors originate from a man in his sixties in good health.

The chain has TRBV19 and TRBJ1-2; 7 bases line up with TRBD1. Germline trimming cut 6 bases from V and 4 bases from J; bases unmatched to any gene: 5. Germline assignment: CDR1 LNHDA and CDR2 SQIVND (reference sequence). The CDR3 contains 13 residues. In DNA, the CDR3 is TGTGCCAGTAGGGCCAGGGGGGGCTATGGCTACACCTTC. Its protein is CASRARGGYGYTF.

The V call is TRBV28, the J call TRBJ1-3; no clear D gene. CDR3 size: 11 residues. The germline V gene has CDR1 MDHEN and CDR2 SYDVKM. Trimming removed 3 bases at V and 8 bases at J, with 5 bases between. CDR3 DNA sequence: TGTGCCAGCAGTTTGATGGACACCATATATTTT. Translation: CASSLMDTIYF.

This CDR3 is CASSLGLGGYTF. CDR3 sequence (DNA): TGCGCCAGCAGCTTGGGTTTGGGTGGCTACACCTTC. The V and J genes are TRBV5-1 and TRBJ1-2; D gene ambiguous. The germline V and J ends were trimmed by 0 bases and 7 bases, with 7 bases remaining between them. The germline CDR1 and CDR2 sequences are SGHRS and YFSETQ. This CDR3 region has 12 residues.

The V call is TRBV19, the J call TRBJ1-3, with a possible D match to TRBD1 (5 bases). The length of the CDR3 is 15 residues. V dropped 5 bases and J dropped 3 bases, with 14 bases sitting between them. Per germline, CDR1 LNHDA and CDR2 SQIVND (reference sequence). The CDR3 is CASSPPGGFGNTIYF. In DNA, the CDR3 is TGTGCCAGTAGTCCCCCTGGGGGATTTGGAAACACCATATATTTT.

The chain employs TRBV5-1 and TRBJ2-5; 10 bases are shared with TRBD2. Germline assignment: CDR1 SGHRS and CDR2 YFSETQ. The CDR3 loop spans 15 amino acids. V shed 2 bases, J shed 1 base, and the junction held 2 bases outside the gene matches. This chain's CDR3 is CASSFSGGTQETQYF. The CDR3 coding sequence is TGCGCCAGCAGCTTTAGCGGGGGGACCCAAGAGACCCAGTACTTC.

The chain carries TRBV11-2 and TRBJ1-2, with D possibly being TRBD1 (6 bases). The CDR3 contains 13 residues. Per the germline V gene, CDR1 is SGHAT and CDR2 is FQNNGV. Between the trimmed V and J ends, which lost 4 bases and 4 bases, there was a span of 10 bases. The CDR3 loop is CASSSQGGYGYTF. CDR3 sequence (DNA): TGTGCCAGCAGCTCACAGGGTGGCTATGGCTACACCTTC.

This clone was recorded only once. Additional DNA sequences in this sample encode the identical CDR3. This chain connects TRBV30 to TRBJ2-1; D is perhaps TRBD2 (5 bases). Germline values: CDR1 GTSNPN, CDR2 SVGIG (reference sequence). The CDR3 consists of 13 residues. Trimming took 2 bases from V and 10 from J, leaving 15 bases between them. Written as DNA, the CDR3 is TGTGCCTGGAGTCGGGGAATCCCGGGGGAGCAGTTCTTC. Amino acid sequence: CAWSRGIPGEQFF.

The CDR3 region is CASSQPAGLNTEAFF. The CDR3, as DNA: TGTGCCAGCAGCCAACCGGCGGGTCTGAACACTGAAGCTTTCTTT. The V gene is TRBV3-1 (or the pseudogene TRBV3-2), the J gene TRBJ1-1; D uncertain. Trimming left V 2 bases short and J 0 bases short, with 10 bases between. The CDR3 length is 15 residues. Germline CDR1 and CDR2: LGHDT and YNNKEL (reference sequence).

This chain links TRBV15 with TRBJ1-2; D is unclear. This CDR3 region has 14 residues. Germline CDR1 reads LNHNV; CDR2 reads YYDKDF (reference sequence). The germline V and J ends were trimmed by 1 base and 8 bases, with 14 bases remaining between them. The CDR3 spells CATSRGYGEEGYTF. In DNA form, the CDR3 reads TGTGCCACCAGCAGAGGCTACGGGGAGGAAGGCTACACCTTC.

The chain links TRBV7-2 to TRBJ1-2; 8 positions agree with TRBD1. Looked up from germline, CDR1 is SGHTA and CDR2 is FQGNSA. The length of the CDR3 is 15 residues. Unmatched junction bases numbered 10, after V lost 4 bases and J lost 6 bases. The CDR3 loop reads CASSSEGRTGHGYTF. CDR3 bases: TGTGCCAGCAGCTCAGAAGGGCGGACAGGGCATGGCTACACCTTC.

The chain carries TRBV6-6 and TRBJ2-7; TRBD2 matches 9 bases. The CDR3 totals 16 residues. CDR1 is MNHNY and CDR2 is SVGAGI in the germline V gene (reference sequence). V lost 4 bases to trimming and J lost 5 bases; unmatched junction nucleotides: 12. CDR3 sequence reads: CASSSPRGSGGDEQYF. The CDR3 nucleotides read TGTGCCAGCAGTTCCCCCCGGGGTAGCGGGGGCGACGAGCAGTACTTC.

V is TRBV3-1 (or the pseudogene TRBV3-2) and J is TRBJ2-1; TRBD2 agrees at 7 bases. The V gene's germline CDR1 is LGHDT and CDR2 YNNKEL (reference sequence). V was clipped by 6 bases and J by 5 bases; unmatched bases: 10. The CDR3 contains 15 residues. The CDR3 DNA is TGTGCCAGCAGTACCTGGGGGGGTAAAGACAATGAGCAGTTCTTC. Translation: CASSTWGGKDNEQFF.

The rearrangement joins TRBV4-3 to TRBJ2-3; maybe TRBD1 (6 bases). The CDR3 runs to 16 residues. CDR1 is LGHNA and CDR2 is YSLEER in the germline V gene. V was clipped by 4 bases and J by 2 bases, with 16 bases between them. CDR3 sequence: CASSRGRDTNTDTQYF. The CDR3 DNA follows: TGCGCCAGCAGCCGTGGCCGGGACACTAACACAGATACGCAGTATTTT.

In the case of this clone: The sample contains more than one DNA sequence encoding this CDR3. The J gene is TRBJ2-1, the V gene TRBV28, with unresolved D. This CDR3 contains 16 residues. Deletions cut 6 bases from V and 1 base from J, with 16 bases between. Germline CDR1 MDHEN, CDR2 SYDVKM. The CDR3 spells CASRLATANSYNEQFF. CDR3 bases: TGTGCCAGCAGGCTCGCTACGGCTAATTCCTACAATGAGCAGTTCTTC. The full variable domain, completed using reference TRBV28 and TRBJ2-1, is DVKVTQSSRYLVKRTGEKVFLECVQDMDHENMFWYRQDPGLGLRLIYFSYDVKMKEKGDIPEGYSVSREKKERFSLILESASTNQTSMYLCASRLATANSYNEQFFGPGTRLTVL.

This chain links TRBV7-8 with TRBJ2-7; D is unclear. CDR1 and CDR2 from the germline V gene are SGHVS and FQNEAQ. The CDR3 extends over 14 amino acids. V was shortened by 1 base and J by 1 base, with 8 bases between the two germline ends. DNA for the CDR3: TGTGCCAGCAGCTTAGTCACAGAATCCTACGAGCAGTACTTC. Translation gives CASSLVTESYEQYF.

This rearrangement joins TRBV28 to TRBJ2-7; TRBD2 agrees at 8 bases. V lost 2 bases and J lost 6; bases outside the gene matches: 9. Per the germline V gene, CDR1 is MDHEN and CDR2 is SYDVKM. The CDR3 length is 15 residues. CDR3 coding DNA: TGTGCCAGCAGTTTAAAAGGGGGGACTAGGGGCGAGCAGTACTTC. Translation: CASSLKGGTRGEQYF.

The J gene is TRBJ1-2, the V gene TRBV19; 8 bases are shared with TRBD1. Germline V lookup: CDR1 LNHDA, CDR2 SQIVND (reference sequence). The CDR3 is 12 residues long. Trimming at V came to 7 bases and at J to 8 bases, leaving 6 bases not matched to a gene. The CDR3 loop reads CASNQGAAGYTF. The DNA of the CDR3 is TGTGCCAGTAACCAGGGGGCAGCAGGCTACACCTTC. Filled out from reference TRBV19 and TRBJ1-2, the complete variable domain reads DGGITQSPKYLFRKEGQNVTLSCEQNLNHDAMYWYRQDPGQGLRLIYYSQIVNDFQKGDIAEGYSVSREKKESFPLTVTSAQKNPTAFYLCASNQGAAGYTFGSGTRLTVV.

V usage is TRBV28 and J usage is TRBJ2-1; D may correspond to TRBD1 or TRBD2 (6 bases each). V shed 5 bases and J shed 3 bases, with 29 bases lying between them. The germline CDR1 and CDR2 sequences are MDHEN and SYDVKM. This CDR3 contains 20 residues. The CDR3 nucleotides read TGTGCCAGCAGTCCTCCCCTGACAGGACGGGAGAAGGTTATCTACAATGAGCAGTTCTTC. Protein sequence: CASSPPLTGREKVIYNEQFF.

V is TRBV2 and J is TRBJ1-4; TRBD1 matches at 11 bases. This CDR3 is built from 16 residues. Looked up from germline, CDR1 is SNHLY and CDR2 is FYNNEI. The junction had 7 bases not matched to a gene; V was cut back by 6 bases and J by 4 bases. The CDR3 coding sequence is TGTGCCAGCAGACCGGGACAGGGGGACTATAATGAAAAACTGTTTTTT. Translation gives CASRPGQGDYNEKLFF.

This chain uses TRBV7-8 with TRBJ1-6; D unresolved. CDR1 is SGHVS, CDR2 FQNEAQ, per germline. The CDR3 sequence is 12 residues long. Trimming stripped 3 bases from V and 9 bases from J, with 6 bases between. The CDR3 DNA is TGTGCCAGCAGCTTTGCAAGTTCACCCCTCCACTTT. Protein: CASSFASSPLHF.

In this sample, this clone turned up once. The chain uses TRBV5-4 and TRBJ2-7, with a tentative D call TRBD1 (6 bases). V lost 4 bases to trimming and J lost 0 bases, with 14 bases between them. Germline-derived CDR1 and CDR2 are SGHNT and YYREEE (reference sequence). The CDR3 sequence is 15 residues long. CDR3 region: CASSRPGARSYEQYF. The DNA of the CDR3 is TGTGCCAGCAGCCGACCAGGGGCCCGCTCCTACGAGCAGTACTTC. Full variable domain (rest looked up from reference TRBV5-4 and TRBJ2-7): ETGVTQSPTHLIKTRGQQVTLRCSSQSGHNTVSWYQQALGQGPQFIFQYYREEENGRGNFPPRFSGLQFPNYSSELNVNALELDDSALYLCASSRPGARSYEQYFGPGTRLTVT.

In DNA form, the CDR3 reads TGTGCCAGCTCCCTGCGAATGCAGGGCTTACAAGAGACCCAGTACTTC. Amino acid sequence: CASSLRMQGLQETQYF. This chain links TRBV18 with TRBJ2-5, with D possibly being TRBD1 (5 bases). Germline V gene sequence: CDR1 KGHSH, CDR2 LQKENI. The CDR3 is made up of 16 amino acids. Deletions cut 6 bases from V and 2 bases from J, with 19 bases between.

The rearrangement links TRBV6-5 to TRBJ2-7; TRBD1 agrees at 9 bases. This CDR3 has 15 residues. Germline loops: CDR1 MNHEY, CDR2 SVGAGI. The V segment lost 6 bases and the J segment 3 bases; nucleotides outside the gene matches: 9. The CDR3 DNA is TGTGCCAGCAGACCGAGACAGGGGGGTGACTACGAGCAGTACTTC. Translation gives CASRPRQGGDYEQYF.

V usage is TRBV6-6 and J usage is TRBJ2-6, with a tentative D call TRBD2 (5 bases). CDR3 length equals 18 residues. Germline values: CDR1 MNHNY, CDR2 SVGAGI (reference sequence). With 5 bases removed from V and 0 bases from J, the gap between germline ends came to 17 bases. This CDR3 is CASSPRTFEGSGANVLTF. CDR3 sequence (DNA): TGTGCCAGCAGTCCCCGGACCTTCGAGGGCTCTGGGGCCAACGTCCTGACTTTC.

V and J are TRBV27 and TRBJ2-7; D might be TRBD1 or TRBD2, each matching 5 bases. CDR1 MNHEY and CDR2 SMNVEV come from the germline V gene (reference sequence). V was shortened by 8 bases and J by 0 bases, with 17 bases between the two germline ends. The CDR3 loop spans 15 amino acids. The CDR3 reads CASRSWGPSSYEQYF. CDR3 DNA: TGTGCCAGCCGGAGTTGGGGACCGAGCTCCTACGAGCAGTACTTC.

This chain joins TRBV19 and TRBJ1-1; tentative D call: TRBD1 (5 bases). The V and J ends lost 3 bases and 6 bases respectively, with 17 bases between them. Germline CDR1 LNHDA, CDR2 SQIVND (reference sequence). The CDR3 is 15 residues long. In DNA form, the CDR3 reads TGTGCCAGTAGTATGTTCCGGCAGGGTCACCCTGAAGCTTTCTTT. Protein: CASSMFRQGHPEAFF.

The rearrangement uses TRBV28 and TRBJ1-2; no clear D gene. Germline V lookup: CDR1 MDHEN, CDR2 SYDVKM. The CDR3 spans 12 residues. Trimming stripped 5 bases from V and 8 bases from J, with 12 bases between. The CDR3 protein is CASSPSVGGYTF. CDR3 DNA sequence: TGTGCCAGCAGTCCCTCCGTGGGGGGCTACACCTTC.

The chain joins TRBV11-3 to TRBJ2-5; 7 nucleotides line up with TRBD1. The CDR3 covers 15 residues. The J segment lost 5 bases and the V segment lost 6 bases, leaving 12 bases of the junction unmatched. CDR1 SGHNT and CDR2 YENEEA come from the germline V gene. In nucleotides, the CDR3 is TGTGCCAGCAGTCGGGAACAGGGGTCGATGGAGACCCAGTACTTC. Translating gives CASSREQGSMETQYF. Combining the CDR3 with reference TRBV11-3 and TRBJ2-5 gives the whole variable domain EAGVVQSPRYKIIEKKQPVAFWCNPISGHNTLYWYLQNLGQGPELLIRYENEEAVDDSQLPKDRFSAERLKGVDSTLKIQPAELGDSAVYLCASSREQGSMETQYFGPGTRLLVL.